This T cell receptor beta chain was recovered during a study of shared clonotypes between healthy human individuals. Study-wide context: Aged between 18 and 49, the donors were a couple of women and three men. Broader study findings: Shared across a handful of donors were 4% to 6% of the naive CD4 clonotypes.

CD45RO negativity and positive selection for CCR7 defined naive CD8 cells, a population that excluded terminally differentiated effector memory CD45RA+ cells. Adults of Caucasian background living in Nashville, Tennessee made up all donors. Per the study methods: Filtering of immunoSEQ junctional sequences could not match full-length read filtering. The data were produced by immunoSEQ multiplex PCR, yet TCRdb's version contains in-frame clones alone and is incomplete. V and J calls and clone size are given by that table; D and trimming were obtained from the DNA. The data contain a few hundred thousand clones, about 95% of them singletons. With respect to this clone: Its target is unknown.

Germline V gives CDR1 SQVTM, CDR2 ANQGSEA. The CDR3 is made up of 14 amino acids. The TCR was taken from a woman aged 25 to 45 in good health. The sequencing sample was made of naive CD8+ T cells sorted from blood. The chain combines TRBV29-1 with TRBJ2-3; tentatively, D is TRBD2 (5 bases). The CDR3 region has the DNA TGCAGGGCTGTGGGAGCTATGGGTACAGATACGCAGTATTTT. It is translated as CRAVGAMGTDTQYF.